The rows below give T cell receptor beta chains drawn from one sample of a study of cytomegalovirus exposure and HLA in healthy donors. Only in-frame clones appear in the TCRdb table, and some are missing; sequencing was by immunoSEQ multiplex PCR. Altogether about 150,000 clones are present, roughly three quarters being singletons, with the ten largest covering approximately 2.8%. The sequenced sample consisted of PBMCs. Source of these receptors: a male donor in good health and CMV-seronegative. Both conserved end residues are part of each CDR3. Each record gives: clone size, J gene, D gene, V gene, CDR3 protein, CDR3 DNA. The D gene is left open where the match is weak. Size is omitted from some rows. Given values are once, few, many or a class for expanded clones.

abundance: .; j_gene: TRBJ2-7; d_gene: .; v_gene: TRBV5-1; CDR3aa: CASSLSPGSSYEQYF; CDR3nt: TGCGCCAGCAGCTTGTCCCCAGGTTCCTCCTACGAGCAGTACTTC
abundance: .; j_gene: TRBJ2-3; d_gene: .; v_gene: TRBV11-3; CDR3aa: CASSSGGSTDTQYF; CDR3nt: TGTGCCAGCAGCTCAGGCGGGAGCACAGATACGCAGTATTTT
abundance: few; j_gene: TRBJ1-2; d_gene: .; v_gene: TRBV30; CDR3aa: CAWQVYYGYTF; CDR3nt: TGTGCCTGGCAGGTATACTATGGCTACACCTTC
abundance: .; j_gene: TRBJ1-3; d_gene: .; v_gene: TRBV7-8; CDR3aa: CASSLVQGGPSGNTIYF; CDR3nt: TGTGCCAGCAGCTTAGTGCAGGGTGGGCCCTCTGGAAACACCATATATTTT
abundance: once; j_gene: TRBJ2-7; d_gene: TRBD1; v_gene: TRBV5-4; CDR3aa: CASSFGTGSYEQYF; CDR3nt: TGTGCCAGCAGCTTCGGGACAGGGAGCTACGAGCAGTACTTC
abundance: .; j_gene: TRBJ2-7; d_gene: TRBD1; v_gene: TRBV5-4; CDR3aa: CASSSLDRESLEQYF; CDR3nt: TGTGCCAGCAGCTCGTTGGACAGGGAGTCCCTCGAGCAGTACTTC
abundance: .; j_gene: TRBJ1-4; d_gene: TRBD1; v_gene: TRBV5-1; CDR3aa: CASSSGQRDNEKLFF; CDR3nt: TGCGCCAGCAGCTCGGGACAGAGGGATAATGAAAAACTGTTTTTT
abundance: .; j_gene: TRBJ2-7; d_gene: TRBD1; v_gene: TRBV11-3; CDR3aa: CASSDRDREVDEQYF; CDR3nt: TGTGCCAGCAGCGACCGGGACAGGGAAGTTGACGAGCAGTACTTC
abundance: .; j_gene: TRBJ2-5; d_gene: TRBD2; v_gene: TRBV7-3; CDR3aa: CASSPGGLAGPGETQYF; CDR3nt: TGTGCCAGCAGCCCGGGGGGGCTAGCGGGGCCGGGAGAGACCCAGTACTTC
abundance: .; j_gene: TRBJ1-3; d_gene: TRBD1; v_gene: TRBV7-9; CDR3aa: CASSFAWGQGYLSGNTIYF; CDR3nt: TGTGCCAGCAGCTTCGCCTGGGGACAGGGGTACTTGTCTGGAAACACCATATATTTT
abundance: .; j_gene: TRBJ2-1; d_gene: TRBD2; v_gene: TRBV7-3; CDR3aa: CASSPSGGRGSNEQFF; CDR3nt: TGTGCCAGCAGCCCGTCTGGAGGGAGGGGTAGCAATGAGCAGTTCTTC
abundance: .; j_gene: TRBJ2-4; d_gene: TRBD1; v_gene: TRBV6-8; CDR3aa: CASSPGTAENIQYF; CDR3nt: TGTGCCAGCAGTCCCGGGACAGCCGAAAACATTCAGTACTTC
abundance: .; j_gene: TRBJ2-7; d_gene: .; v_gene: TRBV28; CDR3aa: CASSLRVSGEQYF; CDR3nt: TGTGCCAGCAGTTTAAGGGTATCGGGAGAGCAGTACTTC
abundance: .; j_gene: TRBJ1-2; d_gene: TRBD1; v_gene: TRBV5-4; CDR3aa: CAGSRDRVNGYTF; CDR3nt: TGTGCCGGGTCTAGAGACAGGGTGAATGGCTACACCTTC
abundance: .; j_gene: TRBJ1-5; d_gene: .; v_gene: TRBV19; CDR3aa: CASSIRGASNQPQHF; CDR3nt: TGTGCCAGTAGTATCCGGGGGGCTAGCAATCAGCCCCAGCATTTT
abundance: .; j_gene: TRBJ1-5; d_gene: TRBD1; v_gene: TRBV7-6; CDR3aa: CASSRGTGGNQPQHF; CDR3nt: TGTGCCAGCAGCAGGGGGACAGGGGGCAATCAGCCCCAGCATTTT
abundance: .; j_gene: TRBJ1-1; d_gene: .; v_gene: TRBV30; CDR3aa: CAWSAGFTEAFF; CDR3nt: TGTGCCTGGAGTGCCGGTTTTACTGAAGCTTTCTTT
abundance: .; j_gene: TRBJ2-5; d_gene: .; v_gene: TRBV5-4; CDR3aa: CASSPTSRKETQYF; CDR3nt: TGTGCCAGCAGCCCAACTAGCAGAAAAGAGACCCAGTACTTC
abundance: .; j_gene: TRBJ1-2; d_gene: .; v_gene: TRBV28; CDR3aa: CASSQHDTSNYGYTF; CDR3nt: TGTGCCAGCAGCCAACATGACACCTCTAACTATGGCTACACCTTC
abundance: .; j_gene: TRBJ1-5; d_gene: .; v_gene: TRBV6-1; CDR3aa: CASSAGWSNQPQHF; CDR3nt: TGTGCCAGCAGTGCAGGGTGGAGCAATCAGCCCCAGCATTTT
abundance: .; j_gene: TRBJ2-5; d_gene: TRBD1; v_gene: TRBV9; CDR3aa: CASSVGQGGETQYF; CDR3nt: TGTGCCAGCAGCGTCGGACAGGGGGGAGAGACCCAGTACTTC
abundance: .; j_gene: TRBJ2-7; d_gene: .; v_gene: TRBV7-9; CDR3aa: CASSPGGAPYEQYF; CDR3nt: TGTGCCAGCAGCCCTGGGGGGGCCCCCTACGAGCAGTACTTC
abundance: .; j_gene: TRBJ1-5; d_gene: .; v_gene: TRBV6-1; CDR3aa: CASIEASYSNQPQHF; CDR3nt: TGTGCCAGCATAGAAGCGTCTTATAGCAATCAGCCCCAGCATTTT
abundance: .; j_gene: TRBJ1-1; d_gene: .; v_gene: TRBV2; CDR3aa: CASSEESGLTAFF; CDR3nt: TGTGCCAGCAGTGAAGAGTCAGGGTTAACGGCTTTCTTT
abundance: .; j_gene: TRBJ2-3; d_gene: TRBD2; v_gene: TRBV5-4; CDR3aa: CASTIELAGADTQYF; CDR3nt: TGTGCCAGCACCATTGAGTTAGCGGGGGCGGATACGCAGTATTTT
abundance: few; j_gene: TRBJ1-1; d_gene: .; v_gene: TRBV28; CDR3aa: CASSAGTLNTEAFF; CDR3nt: TGTGCCAGCAGTGCCGGGACATTGAACACTGAAGCTTTCTTT
abundance: .; j_gene: TRBJ2-1; d_gene: TRBD1; v_gene: TRBV5-1; CDR3aa: CASSQTGGAGNEQFF; CDR3nt: TGCGCCAGCAGCCAGACAGGGGGCGCCGGTAATGAGCAGTTCTTC
abundance: .; j_gene: TRBJ2-3; d_gene: TRBD2; v_gene: TRBV5-1; CDR3aa: CASSIGLAGFTDTQYF; CDR3nt: TGCGCCAGCAGCATTGGACTAGCGGGGTTCACAGATACGCAGTATTTT
abundance: once; j_gene: TRBJ2-7; d_gene: TRBD1; v_gene: TRBV7-9; CDR3aa: CASSPGQGSSSYEQYF; CDR3nt: TGTGCCAGCAGCCCGGGACAGGGTTCCAGCTCCTACGAGCAGTACTTC
abundance: .; j_gene: TRBJ1-5; d_gene: TRBD1; v_gene: TRBV7-2; CDR3aa: CASSLGPGQRLNQPQHF; CDR3nt: TGTGCCAGCAGCTTGGGACCGGGACAGCGTTTGAATCAGCCCCAGCATTTT
abundance: once; j_gene: TRBJ2-5; d_gene: TRBD2; v_gene: TRBV5-1; CDR3aa: CASSPYRGGFIETQYF; CDR3nt: TGCGCCAGCAGCCCCTATCGGGGGGGCTTTATAGAGACCCAGTACTTC
abundance: .; j_gene: TRBJ2-5; d_gene: .; v_gene: TRBV5-1; CDR3aa: CASSLLAAWETQYF; CDR3nt: TGCGCCAGCAGCTTATTAGCGGCATGGGAGACCCAGTACTTC
abundance: .; j_gene: TRBJ1-3; d_gene: .; v_gene: TRBV18; CDR3aa: CASSPRGKALAGNTIYF; CDR3nt: TGTGCCAGCTCACCAAGAGGGAAGGCTTTGGCAGGAAACACCATATATTTT
abundance: .; j_gene: TRBJ2-7; d_gene: .; v_gene: TRBV7-9; CDR3aa: CSSQAGAYEQYF; CDR3nt: TGTTCCAGCCAGGCAGGGGCATACGAGCAGTACTTC
abundance: .; j_gene: TRBJ1-5; d_gene: .; v_gene: TRBV6-1; CDR3aa: CASRRPRVNQPQHF; CDR3nt: TGTGCCAGCAGGAGGCCCAGGGTCAATCAGCCCCAGCATTTT
abundance: .; j_gene: TRBJ1-4; d_gene: TRBD1; v_gene: TRBV6-5; CDR3aa: CASSYRQGDEKLFF; CDR3nt: TGTGCCAGCAGTTATCGACAGGGGGACGAAAAACTGTTTTTT
abundance: .; j_gene: TRBJ1-1; d_gene: TRBD1; v_gene: TRBV7-3; CDR3aa: CASSITGTVNTEAFF; CDR3nt: TGTGCCAGCAGCATCACCGGGACAGTGAACACTGAAGCTTTCTTT
abundance: .; j_gene: TRBJ1-4; d_gene: TRBD1; v_gene: TRBV9; CDR3aa: CASSVGQGEEKLFF; CDR3nt: TGTGCCAGCAGCGTAGGACAGGGGGAGGAAAAACTGTTTTTT
abundance: once; j_gene: TRBJ2-7; d_gene: TRBD1; v_gene: TRBV28; CDR3aa: CASSFVQGASSFGEQYF; CDR3nt: TGTGCCAGCAGTTTCGTCCAGGGGGCGAGTTCGTTCGGCGAGCAGTACTTC
abundance: few; j_gene: TRBJ2-1; d_gene: TRBD2; v_gene: TRBV27; CDR3aa: CASSLAPRLAVYNEQFF; CDR3nt: TGTGCCAGCAGTTTAGCCCCTAGACTAGCGGTGTACAATGAGCAGTTCTTC
abundance: .; j_gene: TRBJ1-1; d_gene: TRBD1; v_gene: TRBV15; CDR3aa: CATSRDRNRGTEAFF; CDR3nt: TGTGCCACCAGCAGAGACCGGAACAGGGGCACTGAAGCTTTCTTT
abundance: .; j_gene: TRBJ2-1; d_gene: .; v_gene: TRBV7-2; CDR3aa: CASSRRSGLRNEQFF; CDR3nt: TGTGCCAGCAGCCGCCGGAGCGGGCTAAGGAATGAGCAGTTCTTC
abundance: .; j_gene: TRBJ1-1; d_gene: .; v_gene: TRBV21-1; CDR3aa: CASSKARRGRVSTEAFF; CDR3nt: TGTGCCAGCAGCAAAGCGCGCAGGGGGCGCGTTAGCACTGAAGCTTTCTTT
abundance: .; j_gene: TRBJ2-7; d_gene: .; v_gene: TRBV19; CDR3aa: CASSISGQGYAYF; CDR3nt: TGTGCCAGTAGTATATCGGGACAAGGATATGCGTACTTC
abundance: few; j_gene: TRBJ1-1; d_gene: .; v_gene: TRBV28; CDR3aa: CASSSMTAEAFF; CDR3nt: TGTGCCAGCAGTTCAATGACAGCAGAAGCTTTCTTT
abundance: .; j_gene: TRBJ1-4; d_gene: TRBD1; v_gene: TRBV27; CDR3aa: CASSLFGVGTAQLFF; CDR3nt: TGTGCCAGCAGTTTATTTGGGGTTGGGACAGCTCAACTGTTTTTT
abundance: .; j_gene: TRBJ1-5; d_gene: .; v_gene: TRBV5-8; CDR3aa: CASSSFRDWSGNQPQHF; CDR3nt: TGTGCCAGCAGCTCATTTCGGGACTGGTCGGGCAATCAGCCCCAGCATTTT
abundance: .; j_gene: TRBJ2-5; d_gene: TRBD2; v_gene: TRBV4-2; CDR3aa: CASSQETSGPMGAQYF; CDR3nt: TGTGCCAGCAGCCAAGAGACTAGCGGGCCCATGGGGGCCCAGTACTTC
abundance: .; j_gene: TRBJ2-3; d_gene: .; v_gene: TRBV29-1; CDR3aa: CSVEQATDTQYF; CDR3nt: TGCAGCGTTGAGCAGGCCACAGATACGCAGTATTTT